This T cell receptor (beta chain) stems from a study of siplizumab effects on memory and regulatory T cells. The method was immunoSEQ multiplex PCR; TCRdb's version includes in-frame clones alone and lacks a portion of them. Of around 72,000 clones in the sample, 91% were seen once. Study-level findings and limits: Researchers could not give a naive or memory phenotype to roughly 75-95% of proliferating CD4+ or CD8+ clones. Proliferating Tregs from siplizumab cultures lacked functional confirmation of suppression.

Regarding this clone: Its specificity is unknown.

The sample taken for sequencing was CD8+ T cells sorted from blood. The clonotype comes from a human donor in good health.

DNA for the CDR3: TGTGCCAGCAGCCCGGGACAGACCCCCTATGGCTACACCTTC. Its translation is CASSPGQTPYGYTF. The chain recombines TRBV7-9 with TRBJ1-2; 7 bases map to TRBD1. Per the germline V gene, CDR1 is SEHNR and CDR2 is FQNEAQ (reference sequence). The junction had 7 bases not matched to a gene; V was cut back by 5 bases and J by 4 bases. This CDR3 contains 14 residues.